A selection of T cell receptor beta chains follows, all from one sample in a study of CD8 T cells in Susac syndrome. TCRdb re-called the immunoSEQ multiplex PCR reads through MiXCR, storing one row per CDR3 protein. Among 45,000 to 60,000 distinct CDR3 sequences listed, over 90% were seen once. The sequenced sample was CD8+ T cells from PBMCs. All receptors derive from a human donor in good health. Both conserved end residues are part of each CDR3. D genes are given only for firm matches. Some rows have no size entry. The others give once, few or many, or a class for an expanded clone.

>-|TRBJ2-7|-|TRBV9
TGTGCCAGCAGCGCTGGCCCTTCGGGCCACGAGCAGTACTTC
CASSAGPSGHEQYF
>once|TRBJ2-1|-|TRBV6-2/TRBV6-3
TGTGCCAGCAGTTACCGCGAGAGCTCCTACAATGAGCAGTTCTTC
CASSYRESSYNEQFF
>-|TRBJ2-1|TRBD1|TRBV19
TGTGCCAGTAGTAGGGACAGGGACACTTACGATGAGCAGTTCTTC
CASSRDRDTYDEQFF
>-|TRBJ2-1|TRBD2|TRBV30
TGTGCCTGGAGTGTAAGACTAGCGGGAGGGCCCTACAATGAGCAGTTCTTC
CAWSVRLAGGPYNEQFF
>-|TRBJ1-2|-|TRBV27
TGTGCCAGCAGTCTATACGGAGCACAGAGAGCTAACTATGGCTACACCTTC
CASSLYGAQRANYGYTF
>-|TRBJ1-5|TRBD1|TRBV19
TGTGCCAGTAGTATGACCGGGACAGGGGATAGCAATCAGCCCCAGCATTTT
CASSMTGTGDSNQPQHF
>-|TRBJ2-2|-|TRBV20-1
TGCAGTGCTAGAGATTCGGAACCGAGTAGCCCGAACACCGGGGAGCTGTTTTTT
CSARDSEPSSPNTGELFF
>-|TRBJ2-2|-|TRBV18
TGTGCCAGCTCACCAGCGGGACTTCGGAACACCGGGGAGCTGTTTTTT
CASSPAGLRNTGELFF
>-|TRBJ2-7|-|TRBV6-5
TGTGCCAGCAGTTACATAAGCGGATACGAGCAGTACTTC
CASSYISGYEQYF
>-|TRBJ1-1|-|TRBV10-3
TGTGCCATCAGTGGTCAGACAGAGAACACTGAAGCTTTCTTT
CAISGQTENTEAFF
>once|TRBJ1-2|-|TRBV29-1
TGCAGCGTTTCCGGGACTCACAAAGGTGGCTACACCTTC
CSVSGTHKGGYTF
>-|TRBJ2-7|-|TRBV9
TGTGCCAGCAGCGTAGGGGTAACGGGGACCTACGAGCAGTACTTC
CASSVGVTGTYEQYF
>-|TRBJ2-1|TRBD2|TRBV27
TGTGCCAGCAGTCCATTGGGGACTAGGGGGGACAATGAGCAGTTCTTC
CASSPLGTRGDNEQFF
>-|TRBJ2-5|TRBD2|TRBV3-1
TGTGCCAGCAGCCAAGAAGGACTAGCGATGCAAGAGACCCAGTACTTC
CASSQEGLAMQETQYF
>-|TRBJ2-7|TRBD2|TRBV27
TGTGCCAGCAGTTCACACAGCGGGACCTACGAGCAGTACTTC
CASSSHSGTYEQYF
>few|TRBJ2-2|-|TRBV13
TGTGCCAGCAGCTTAGGCCAGGGAGTCACCGGGGAGCTGTTTTTT
CASSLGQGVTGELFF
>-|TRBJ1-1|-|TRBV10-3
TGTGCCATCAGTGAGGGAACATTCACTTTCTTT
CAISEGTFTFF
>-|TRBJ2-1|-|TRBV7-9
TGTGCCAGCAGTCAGACGGGCGTATACAATGAGCAGTTCTTC
CASSQTGVYNEQFF
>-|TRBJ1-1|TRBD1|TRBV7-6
TGTGCCAGCACCCCATTCCAGGGGGTGAACACTGAAGCTTTCTTT
CASTPFQGVNTEAFF
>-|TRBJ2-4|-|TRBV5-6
TGTGCCAGCAGCTTGGTAAACCAAGCCAAAAACATTCAGTACTTC
CASSLVNQAKNIQYF
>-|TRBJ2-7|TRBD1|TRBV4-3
TGCGCCAGCGGACAGGGGGTCTCCTACGAGCAGTACTTC
CASGQGVSYEQYF
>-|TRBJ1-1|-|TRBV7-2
TGTGCCAGCAGAAAAATATGGAGGAACACTGAAGCTTTCTTT
CASRKIWRNTEAFF
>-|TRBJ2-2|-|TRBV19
TGTGCCAGTAGTGCCCGACAGTACACCGGGGAGCTGTTTTTT
CASSARQYTGELFF
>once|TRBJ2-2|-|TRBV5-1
TGCGCCAGCAGACTAGACACCGGGGAGCTGTTTTTT
CASRLDTGELFF
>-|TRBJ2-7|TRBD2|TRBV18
TGTGCCAGCTCCCAACCGACTAGCGGGAGAGGATACGAGCAGTACTTC
CASSQPTSGRGYEQYF
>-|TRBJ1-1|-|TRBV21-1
TGTGCCAGCAGCCTCCCAGCGGGAAAGGACACTGAAGCTTTCTTT
CASSLPAGKDTEAFF
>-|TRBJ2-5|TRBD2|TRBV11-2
TGTGCCAGCAGTGTGACGGGAGGAGAGACCCAGTACTTC
CASSVTGGETQYF
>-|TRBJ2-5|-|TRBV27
TGTGCCAGCAGTCCCCCGGGACGCCCCCAAGAGACCCAGTACTTC
CASSPPGRPQETQYF
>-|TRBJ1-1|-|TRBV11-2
TGTGCCAGCACCTTATCAGGGGAAGTGAACACTGAAGCTTTCTTT
CASTLSGEVNTEAFF
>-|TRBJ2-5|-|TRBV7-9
TGTGCCAGCAGCTTAGCGAACTCGGGGTCAGAGACCCAGTACTTC
CASSLANSGSETQYF
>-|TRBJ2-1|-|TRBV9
TGTGCCAGCAGCGTATACAGCCTGAGCTCCTACAATGAGCAGTTCTTC
CASSVYSLSSYNEQFF
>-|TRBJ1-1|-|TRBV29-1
TGCAGCGTTGAAGGGGTGAACACTGAAGCTTTCTTT
CSVEGVNTEAFF
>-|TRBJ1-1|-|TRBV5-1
TGCGCCAGCAGCCTGGTCGTCCCGAACACTGAAGCTTTCTTT
CASSLVVPNTEAFF
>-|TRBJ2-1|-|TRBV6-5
TGTGCCAGCAGTTACTCCGTGGCGCGGGACTCCTACAATGAGCAGTTCTTC
CASSYSVARDSYNEQFF
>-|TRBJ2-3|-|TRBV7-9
TGTGCCAGCAGCTTTCGCGGGTCGGAGCAGCTGCCACCGGGGGATACGCAGTATTTT
CASSFRGSEQLPPGDTQYF
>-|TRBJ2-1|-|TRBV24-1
TGTGCCCCCCCTGGCCGATACAATGAGCAGTTCTTC
CAPPGRYNEQFF
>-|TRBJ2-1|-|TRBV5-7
TGTGCCAGCAGCTTCTTAAAACCGGAGAACTACAATGAGCAGTTCTTC
CASSFLKPENYNEQFF
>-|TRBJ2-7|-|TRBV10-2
TGCGCCAGCAACCTACAGGGAGGGAGCTCCTACGAGCAGTACTTC
CASNLQGGSSYEQYF
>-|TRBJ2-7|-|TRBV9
TGTGCCAGCAGCGAGGGACTGGGGAGTTCCTACGAGCAGTACTTC
CASSEGLGSSYEQYF
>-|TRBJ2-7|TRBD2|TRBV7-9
TGTGCCAGCAGCTCGACTAGCGGGAGTCAACCCATCTACGAGCAGTACTTC
CASSSTSGSQPIYEQYF
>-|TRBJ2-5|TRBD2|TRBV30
TGTGCCTGGGATGGGGTGGGAGGGGAGACCCAGTACTTC
CAWDGVGGETQYF
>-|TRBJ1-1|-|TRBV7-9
TGTGCCAGCAGCTCTGGACAGCTCACGAACACTGAAGCTTTCTTT
CASSSGQLTNTEAFF